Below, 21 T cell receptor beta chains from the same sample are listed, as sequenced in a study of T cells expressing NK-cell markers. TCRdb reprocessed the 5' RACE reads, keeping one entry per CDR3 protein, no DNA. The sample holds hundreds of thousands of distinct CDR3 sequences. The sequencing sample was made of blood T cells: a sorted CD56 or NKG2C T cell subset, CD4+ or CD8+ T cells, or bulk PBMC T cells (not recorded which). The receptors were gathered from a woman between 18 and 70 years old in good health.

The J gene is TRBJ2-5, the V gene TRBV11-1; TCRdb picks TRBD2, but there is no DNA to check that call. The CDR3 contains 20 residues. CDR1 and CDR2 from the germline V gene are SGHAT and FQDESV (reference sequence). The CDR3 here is CASSSLRPRGGRFRKETQYF.

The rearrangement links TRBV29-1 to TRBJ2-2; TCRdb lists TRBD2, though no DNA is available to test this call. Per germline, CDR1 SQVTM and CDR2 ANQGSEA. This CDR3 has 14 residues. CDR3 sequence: CSVGGTSGTGELFF.

The CDR3 reads CASSLSGANVLTF. V and J are TRBV5-4 and TRBJ2-6. Germline loops: CDR1 SGHNT, CDR2 YYREEE (reference sequence). The CDR3 length is 13 residues.

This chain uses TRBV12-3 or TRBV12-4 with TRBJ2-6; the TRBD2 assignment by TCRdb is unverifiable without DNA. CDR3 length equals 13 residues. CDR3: CASRLGPANVLTF.

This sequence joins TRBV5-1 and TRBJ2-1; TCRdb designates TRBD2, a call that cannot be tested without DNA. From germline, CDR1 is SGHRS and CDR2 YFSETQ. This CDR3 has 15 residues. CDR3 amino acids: CASSLLAGVSYEQFF.

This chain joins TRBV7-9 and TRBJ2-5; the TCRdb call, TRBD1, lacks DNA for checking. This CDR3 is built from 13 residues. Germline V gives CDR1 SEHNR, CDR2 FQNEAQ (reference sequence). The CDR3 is CASTWAGGKTQYF.

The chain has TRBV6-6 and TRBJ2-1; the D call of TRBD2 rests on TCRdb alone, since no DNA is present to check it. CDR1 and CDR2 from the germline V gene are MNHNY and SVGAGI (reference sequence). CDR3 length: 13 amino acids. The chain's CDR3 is CASLAGGGNEQFF.

The CDR3: CASSRGPGGAGTDTQYF. The V call is TRBV3-1, the J call TRBJ2-3; checking the TCRdb D call of TRBD2 is not possible without DNA. Germline V lookup: CDR1 LGHDT, CDR2 YNNKEL (reference sequence). The CDR3 runs 17 residues.

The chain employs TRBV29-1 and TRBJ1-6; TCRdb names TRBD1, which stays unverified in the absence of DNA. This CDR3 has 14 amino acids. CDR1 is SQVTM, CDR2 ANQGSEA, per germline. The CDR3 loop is CSVENRGLGSPLHF.

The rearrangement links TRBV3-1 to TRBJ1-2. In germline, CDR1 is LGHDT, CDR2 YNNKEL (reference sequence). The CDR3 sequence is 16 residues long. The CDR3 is CASSQESVTAYYGYTF. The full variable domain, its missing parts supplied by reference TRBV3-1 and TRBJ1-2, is DTAVSQTPKYLVTQMGNDKSIKCEQNLGHDTMYWYKQDSKKFLKIMFSYNNKELIINETVPNRFSPKSPDKAHLNLHINSLELGDSAVYFCASSQESVTAYYGYTFGSGTRLTVV.

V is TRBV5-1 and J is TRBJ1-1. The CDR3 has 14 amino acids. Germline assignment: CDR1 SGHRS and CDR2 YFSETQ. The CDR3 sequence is CASSLGQVNTEAFF.

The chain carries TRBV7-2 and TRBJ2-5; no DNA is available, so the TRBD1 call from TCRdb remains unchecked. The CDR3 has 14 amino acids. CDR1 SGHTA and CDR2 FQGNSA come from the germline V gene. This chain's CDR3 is CASSLAVQGETQYF.

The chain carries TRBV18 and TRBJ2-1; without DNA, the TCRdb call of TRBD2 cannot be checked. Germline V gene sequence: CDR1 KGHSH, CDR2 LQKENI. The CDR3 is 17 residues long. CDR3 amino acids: CASSILAGGSSYNEQFF.

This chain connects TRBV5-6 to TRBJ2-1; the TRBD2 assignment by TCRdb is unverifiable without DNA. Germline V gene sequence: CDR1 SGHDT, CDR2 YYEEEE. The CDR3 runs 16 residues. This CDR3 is CASSLWAGSSYNEQFF.

The CDR3: CASGGLAAGYEQYF. The chain uses TRBV12-3 or TRBV12-4 and TRBJ2-7; TCRdb's D gene call, TRBD2, goes unchecked for lack of DNA. This CDR3 contains 14 residues.

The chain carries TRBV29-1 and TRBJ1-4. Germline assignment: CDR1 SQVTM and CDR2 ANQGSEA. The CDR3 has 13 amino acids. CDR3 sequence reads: CSVDGGGDEKLFF.

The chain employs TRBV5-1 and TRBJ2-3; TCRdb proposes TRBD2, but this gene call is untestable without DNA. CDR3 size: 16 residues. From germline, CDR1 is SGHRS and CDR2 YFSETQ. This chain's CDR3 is CASSLALAGGGDTQYF. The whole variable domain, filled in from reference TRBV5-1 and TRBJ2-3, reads KAGVTQTPRYLIKTRGQQVTLSCSPISGHRSVSWYQQTPGQGLQFLFEYFSETQRNKGNFPGRFSGRQFSNSRSEMNVSTLELGDSALYLCASSLALAGGGDTQYFGPGTRLTVL.

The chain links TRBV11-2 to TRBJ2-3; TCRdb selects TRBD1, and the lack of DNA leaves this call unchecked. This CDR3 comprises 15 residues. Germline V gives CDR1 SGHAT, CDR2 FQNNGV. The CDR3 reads CASSLVGGRADTQYF.

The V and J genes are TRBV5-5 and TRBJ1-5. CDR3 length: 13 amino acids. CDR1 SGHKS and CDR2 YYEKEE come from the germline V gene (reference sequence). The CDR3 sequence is CASSDDMQRPQHF.

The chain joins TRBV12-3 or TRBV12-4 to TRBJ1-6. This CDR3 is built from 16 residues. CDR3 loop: CASSLRRVGGNSPLHF.

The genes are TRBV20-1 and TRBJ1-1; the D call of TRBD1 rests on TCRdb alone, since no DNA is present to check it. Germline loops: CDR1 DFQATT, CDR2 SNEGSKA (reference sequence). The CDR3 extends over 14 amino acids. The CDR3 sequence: CSARQGRGNHEAFF.